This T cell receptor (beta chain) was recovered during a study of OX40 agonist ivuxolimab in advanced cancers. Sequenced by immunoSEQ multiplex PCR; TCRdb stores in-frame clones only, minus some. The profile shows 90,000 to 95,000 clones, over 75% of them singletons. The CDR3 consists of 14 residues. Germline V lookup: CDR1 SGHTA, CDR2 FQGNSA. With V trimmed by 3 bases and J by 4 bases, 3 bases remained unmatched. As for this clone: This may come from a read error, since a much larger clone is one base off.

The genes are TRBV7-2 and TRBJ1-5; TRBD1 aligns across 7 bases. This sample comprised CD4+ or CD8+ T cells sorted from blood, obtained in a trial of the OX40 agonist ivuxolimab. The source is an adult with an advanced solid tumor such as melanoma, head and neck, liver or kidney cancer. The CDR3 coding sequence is TGTGCCAGCAGCTTTGACAGGGTAAATCAGCCCCAGCATTTT. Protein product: CASSFDRVNQPQHF.